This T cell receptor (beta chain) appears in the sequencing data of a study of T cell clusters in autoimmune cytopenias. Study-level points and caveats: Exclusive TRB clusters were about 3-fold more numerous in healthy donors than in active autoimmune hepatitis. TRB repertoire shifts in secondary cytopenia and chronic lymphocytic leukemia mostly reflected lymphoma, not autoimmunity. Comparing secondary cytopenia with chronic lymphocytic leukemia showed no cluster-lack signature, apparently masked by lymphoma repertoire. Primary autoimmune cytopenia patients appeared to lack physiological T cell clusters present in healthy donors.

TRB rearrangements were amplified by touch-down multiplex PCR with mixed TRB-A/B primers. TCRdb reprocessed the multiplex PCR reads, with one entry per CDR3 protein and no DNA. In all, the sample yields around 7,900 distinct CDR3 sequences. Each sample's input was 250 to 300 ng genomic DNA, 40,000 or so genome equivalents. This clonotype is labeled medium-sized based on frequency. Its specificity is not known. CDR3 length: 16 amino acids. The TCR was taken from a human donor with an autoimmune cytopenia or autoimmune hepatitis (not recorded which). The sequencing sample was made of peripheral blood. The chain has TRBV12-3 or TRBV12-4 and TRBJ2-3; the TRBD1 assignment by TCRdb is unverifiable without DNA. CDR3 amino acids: CASSFGQGRSTDTQYF.